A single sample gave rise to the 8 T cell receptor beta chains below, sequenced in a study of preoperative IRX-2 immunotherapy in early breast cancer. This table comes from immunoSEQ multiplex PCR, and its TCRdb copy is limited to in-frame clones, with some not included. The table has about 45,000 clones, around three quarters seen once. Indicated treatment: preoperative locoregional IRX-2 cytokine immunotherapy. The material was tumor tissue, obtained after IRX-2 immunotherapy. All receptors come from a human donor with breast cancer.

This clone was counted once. The CDR3, as DNA: TGTGCCAGCAGTACCAGCCCAGGGGAACGAGAAAAACTGTTTTTT. This codes for CASSTSPGEREKLFF. V usage is TRBV6-8 and J usage is TRBJ1-4, with a possible D match to TRBD1 (6 bases). The germline V and J ends were trimmed by 5 bases and 8 bases, with 18 bases remaining between them. This CDR3 comprises 15 residues. CDR1 is MNHGY, CDR2 SAAAGT, per germline.

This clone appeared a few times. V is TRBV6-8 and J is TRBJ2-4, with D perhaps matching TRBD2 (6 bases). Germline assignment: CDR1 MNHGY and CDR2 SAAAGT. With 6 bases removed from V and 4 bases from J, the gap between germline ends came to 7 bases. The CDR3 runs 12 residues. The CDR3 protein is CASSREKNIQYF. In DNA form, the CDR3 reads TGTGCCAGCAGCCGGGAGAAAAACATTCAGTACTTC.

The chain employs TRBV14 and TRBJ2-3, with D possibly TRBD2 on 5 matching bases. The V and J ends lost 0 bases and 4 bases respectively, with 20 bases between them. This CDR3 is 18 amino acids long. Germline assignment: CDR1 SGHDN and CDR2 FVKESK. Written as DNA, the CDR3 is TGTGCCAGCAGCCAAGATTGGTCCGGACTCCTCGGTCCAGATACGCAGTATTTT. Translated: CASSQDWSGLLGPDTQYF.

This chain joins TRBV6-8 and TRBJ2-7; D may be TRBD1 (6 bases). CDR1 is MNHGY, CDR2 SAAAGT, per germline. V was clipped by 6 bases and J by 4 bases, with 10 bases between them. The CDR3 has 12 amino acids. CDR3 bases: TGTGCCAGCAGCCGGACAGTTTACGAGCAGTACTTC. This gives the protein CASSRTVYEQYF.

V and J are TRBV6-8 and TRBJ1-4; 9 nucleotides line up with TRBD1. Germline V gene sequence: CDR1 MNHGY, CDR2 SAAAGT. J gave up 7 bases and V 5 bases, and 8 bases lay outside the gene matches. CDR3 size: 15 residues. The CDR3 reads CASSDMTGGREKLFF. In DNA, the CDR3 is TGTGCCAGCAGTGACATGACAGGGGGTCGTGAAAAACTGTTTTTT.

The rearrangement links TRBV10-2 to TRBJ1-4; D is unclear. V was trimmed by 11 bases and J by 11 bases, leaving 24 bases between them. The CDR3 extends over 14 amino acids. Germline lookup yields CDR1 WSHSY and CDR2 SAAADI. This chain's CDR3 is CAGYRGVDQTKLFF. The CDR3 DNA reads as TGCGCCGGCTACCGAGGTGTGGACCAAACCAAACTGTTTTTT.

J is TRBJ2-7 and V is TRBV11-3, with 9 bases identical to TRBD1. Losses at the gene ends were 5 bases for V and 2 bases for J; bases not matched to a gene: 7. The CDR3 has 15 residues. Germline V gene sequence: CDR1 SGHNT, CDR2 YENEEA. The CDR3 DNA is TGTGCCAGCAGCCCACAGACAGGGGGACCCTACGAGCAGTACTTC. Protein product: CASSPQTGGPYEQYF. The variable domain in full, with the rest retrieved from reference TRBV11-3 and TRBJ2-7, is EAGVVQSPRYKIIEKKQPVAFWCNPISGHNTLYWYLQNLGQGPELLIRYENEEAVDDSQLPKDRFSAERLKGVDSTLKIQPAELGDSAVYLCASSPQTGGPYEQYFGPGTRLTVT.

In nucleotides, the CDR3 is TGTGCCAGCAGCCAACGCGGGGGCAGGAACACCGGGGAGCTGTTTTTT. It specifies CASSQRGGRNTGELFF. The V call is TRBV14, the J call TRBJ2-2; a weak D match, TRBD2 (7 bases). There are 16 residues in the CDR3. Per the germline V gene, CDR1 is SGHDN and CDR2 is FVKESK. The germline V and J ends were trimmed by 2 bases and 1 base, with 11 bases remaining between them.